These T cell receptor beta chains were read from a single sample in a study of blood T cells in healthy people across ages. TCRdb passed the 5' RACE reads through MiXCR, listing each CDR3 protein once. The data show around 1,700,000 distinct CDR3 sequences, 28% seen once. Sequencing was carried out using blood. Receptor source: a woman aged 25-40 years in good health. CDR3s include the opening cysteine and the closing phenylalanine or tryptophan. The D gene is left open where the match is weak. Clone size is shown for a subset of rows, as once, few, many or a class of expanded clone.

TGCAGTGCTAGGGGGACACCCGAAACCCAGTACTTC	CSARGTPETQYF	NA	NA	TRBV20-1	TRBJ2-5
TGCAGTGCTGGGAGGCCGGGACAGGGGTCCTACGAGCAGTACTTC	CSAGRPGQGSYEQYF	TRBD1	many	TRBV20-1	TRBJ2-7
TGCGCCAGCAGTGATTCAGGGAGAGGGTACTACGAGCAGTACTTC	CASSDSGRGYYEQYF	NA	few	TRBV10-2	TRBJ2-7
TGTGCCATCAGTGAGCAGGGTGGGCAGTGGGACACTGAAGCTTTCTTT	CAISEQGGQWDTEAFF	NA	few	TRBV10-3	TRBJ1-1
TGCGCCAGCAGCTTGCAAGGGCCCTACGAGCAGTACTTC	CASSLQGPYEQYF	NA	many	TRBV5-1	TRBJ2-7
TGTGCCAGCAGCGTAGGAGCTAGCCGATTGGACAATGAGCAGTTCTTC	CASSVGASRLDNEQFF	NA	few	TRBV9	TRBJ2-1
TGTGCCAGCAGCTTAGTGGGGGGACAGGAAGCTTTCTTT	CASSLVGGQEAFF	TRBD1	few	TRBV7-9	TRBJ1-1
TGTGCCAGCAGTTACGGGCCCAGGGAGAGTGGGTTTGGGAACGAGCAGTACTTC	CASSYGPRESGFGNEQYF	NA	many	TRBV6-5	TRBJ2-7
TGTGCCAGCAGCGGCGTTTGGGGCACCGGGGAGCTGTTTTTT	CASSGVWGTGELFF	NA	few	TRBV7-9	TRBJ2-2
TGCGCCGCGGCTAACCCGGACACAGATATGCAGTATTTT	CAAANPDTDMQYF	NA	once	TRBV10-2	TRBJ2-3
TGTGCCAGCAGCCCAGGGGTCACTGAAGCTTTCTTT	CASSPGVTEAFF	NA	many	TRBV28	TRBJ1-1
TGTGCCAGCAGTTACAGGGGGGTGGATGAGCAGTTCTTC	CASSYRGVDEQFF	NA	few	TRBV6-6	TRBJ2-1
TGTGCCAGCAGCCCTAGGACAGGGGCGCGGGCTTTCTTT	CASSPRTGARAFF	TRBD1	NA	TRBV7-6	TRBJ1-1
TGCGCCAGCAGCTTCCAGGGGGCAAACGAGCAGTACTTC	CASSFQGANEQYF	TRBD1	many	TRBV5-1	TRBJ2-7
TGTGCCAGCAGCTTAGCGCATGGGGGGGGGACCTACAATGAGCAGTTCTTC	CASSLAHGGGTYNEQFF	TRBD2	many	TRBV7-2	TRBJ2-1
TGTGCCAGCAGCCAAGGTGGAGGACGGGACAATGAGCAGTTCTTC	CASSQGGGRDNEQFF	NA	few	TRBV3-1	TRBJ2-1
TGCGCCAGCAGTTTGGAATCTGCGGGAAGTGAAAAACTGTTTTTT	CASSLESAGSEKLFF	NA	few	TRBV5-1	TRBJ1-4
TGCGCCAGCAGCCAAGATGAGGGTGGTACTGAAGCTTTCTTT	CASSQDEGGTEAFF	NA	NA	TRBV4-3	TRBJ1-1
TGTGCCAGCAGCCAAGGTAGTCTCCAGGCAGATACGCAGTATTTT	CASSQGSLQADTQYF	NA	NA	TRBV3-1	TRBJ2-3
TGTGCCACCAGTGATTGGGACAGCACGCAAGAGACCCAGTACTTC	CATSDWDSTQETQYF	TRBD1	few	TRBV24-1	TRBJ2-5
TGTGCCAGCATCACAGGGAATGAGGCTTTCTTT	CASITGNEAFF	NA	NA	TRBV7-6	TRBJ1-1
TGCGCCAGCAGCTTGAGCGAACTCGCATACGAGCAGTACTTC	CASSLSELAYEQYF	NA	few	TRBV5-1	TRBJ2-7
TGTGCCAGCAGCCCCATACGGGACACCCAAGCCGAGCAGTACTTC	CASSPIRDTQAEQYF	NA	few	TRBV7-2	TRBJ2-7
TGTGCCACCAGCAGTGTGCTATTAGCGGGGAGCGATGAGCAGTTCTTC	CATSSVLLAGSDEQFF	TRBD2	NA	TRBV15	TRBJ2-1
TGCGCCAGCAGCCTAGTCCAAGGGTCTCAGCCCCAGCATTTT	CASSLVQGSQPQHF	NA	many	TRBV4-1	TRBJ1-5
TGTGCCACCGGTAGACAGGGAGACTATGGCTACACCTTC	CATGRQGDYGYTF	TRBD1	NA	TRBV10-3	TRBJ1-2
TGTGCCAGCAGGCCGACAGGGGGCTTCTCCTACGAGCAGTACTTC	CASRPTGGFSYEQYF	TRBD1	many	TRBV28	TRBJ2-7
TGTGCCAGCAGCCCGGGACAGGGTATCCACGAGCAGTACTTC	CASSPGQGIHEQYF	TRBD1	many	TRBV28	TRBJ2-7
TGTGCCAGCACTCCTTTACCTGAAGCTTTCTTT	CASTPLPEAFF	NA	NA	TRBV12-3/TRBV12-4	TRBJ1-1
TGCAGTGCCCGGGGACTAGCGGGAGGGCAGTACTTC	CSARGLAGGQYF	TRBD2	many	TRBV20-1	TRBJ2-4
TGCGCCAGCAGCTTGGGGGACAGGGAGGTATTATACGAGCAGTACTTC	CASSLGDREVLYEQYF	TRBD1	few	TRBV5-1	TRBJ2-7
TGTGCCAGCAGGGATGGGACTAGCTCCTACAATGAGCAGTTCTTC	CASRDGTSSYNEQFF	TRBD2	few	TRBV6-2/TRBV6-3	TRBJ2-1
TGTGCCAGCAGCTCAGCCGGACTAGCGGGCGGCGGCCAAGAGACCCAGTACTTC	CASSSAGLAGGGQETQYF	TRBD2	few	TRBV12-3/TRBV12-4	TRBJ2-5
TGCGCCAGTAGCTTGACAGGGGGTGAGGTTAAACTGTTTTTT	CASSLTGGEVKLFF	TRBD1	few	TRBV5-1	TRBJ1-4
TGTGCCAGCAGCATCCCGGGACAGCTCAGCTATGGCTACACCTTC	CASSIPGQLSYGYTF	TRBD1	NA	TRBV11-2	TRBJ1-2
TGTGCCAGCAGCACGTCAGACAGGTCTAATGAAAAACTGTTTTTT	CASSTSDRSNEKLFF	NA	few	TRBV9	TRBJ1-4
TGCGCCAGCAGCTTGGAAGGGCCCGGGGCAGGTACTGAAGCTTTCTTT	CASSLEGPGAGTEAFF	NA	NA	TRBV5-1	TRBJ1-1
TGTGCCTGGAGTGGGGGGACAGGGCGGGACTACGAGCAGTACTTC	CAWSGGTGRDYEQYF	TRBD1	few	TRBV30	TRBJ2-7
TGTGCTAGTCGACTGGACGGAAACTATGGCTACACCTTC	CASRLDGNYGYTF	NA	NA	TRBV12-5	TRBJ1-2
TGTGCCACCAGTGATCACCAAAATGAGCAGTTCTTC	CATSDHQNEQFF	NA	few	TRBV24-1	TRBJ2-1
TGTGCCACCGCAGGGTCGGGCACCGGGGAGCTGTTTTTT	CATAGSGTGELFF	NA	few	TRBV24-1	TRBJ2-2
TGTGCCAGCAGCCCCGCGACTAGCGGGGGGCAGACGACCCAGTACTTC	CASSPATSGGQTTQYF	TRBD2	few	TRBV4-2	TRBJ2-5
TGTGCCAGCAGCTGGTCAGGCGAGCGGGGTCAGCCCCAGCATTTT	CASSWSGERGQPQHF	NA	once	TRBV7-2	TRBJ1-5
TGTGCCAGCAGCGTAAAAGGGATTAATTCACCCCTCCACTTT	CASSVKGINSPLHF	NA	NA	TRBV9	TRBJ1-6
TGTGCCTGGAGTTTTGAACTGCTGAACACTGAAGCTTTCTTT	CAWSFELLNTEAFF	NA	once	TRBV30	TRBJ1-1
TGCGCCAGCAGCTCAACTAGCGGGAGGGGGACCTACAATGAGCAGTTCTTC	CASSSTSGRGTYNEQFF	TRBD2	many	TRBV5-1	TRBJ2-1
TGTGCCAGCAGTCCGGGACAGACAGTCTATGGCTACACCTTC	CASSPGQTVYGYTF	TRBD1	NA	TRBV28	TRBJ1-2
TGCAGTGCCCCCCTAGGGACTAGCGGAAACAATGAGCAGTACTTC	CSAPLGTSGNNEQYF	TRBD2	once	TRBV20-1	TRBJ2-5
TGTGCCAGCAGCTTTAGGCAGACCAATCAGCCCCAGCATTTT	CASSFRQTNQPQHF	NA	few	TRBV7-2	TRBJ1-5
TGCAGCGTATCAGGGGGGAGCTACACCTTC	CSVSGGSYTF	TRBD1	few	TRBV29-1	TRBJ1-2
TGTGCCAGCTTTCGGGCGGGGGGGAACGCTACTAGCACAGATACGCAGTATTTT	CASFRAGGNATSTDTQYF	TRBD2	few	TRBV9	TRBJ2-3
TGCACCAGCGCCGGGGGGACCCCAGGGGATGAGCAGTTCTTC	CTSAGGTPGDEQFF	NA	few	TRBV5-1	TRBJ2-1
TGTACCAGCTCCCCAGGGACAGGGGGCGAAGGCTACACCTTC	CTSSPGTGGEGYTF	TRBD1	NA	TRBV18	TRBJ1-2
TGTGCCAGCAGTTTATCAGGGCTAGTCTCAGATACGCAGTATTTT	CASSLSGLVSDTQYF	NA	few	TRBV27	TRBJ2-3
TGTGCCAGCAGCCAGGGACAGGGGGCGCGGGAGACCCAGTACTTC	CASSQGQGARETQYF	TRBD1	many	TRBV5-5	TRBJ2-5